This entry concerns a single TCR beta chain. Its specificity is not known. This sample is part of a study of vaccination effects on CD4 cells after COVID-19. Before sequencing, viral peptide pools were used by the ViraFEST assay to expand antigen-specific CD4+ T cells. Isolation of CD4+ T cells took place after nine to ten days of culture. All participants had two doses of either the BNT162b2 or mRNA-1273 vaccine. Nucleocapsid antibodies were negative in the vaccine recipients, who had never had SARS-CoV-2 infection. PBMC cultures contained 2 million or so cells per well, approximately 11 IU/ml IL-2 and around 9.9 ug/ml peptides. The CDR3 is 15 residues long. The V segment lost 2 bases and the J segment 4 bases; nucleotides outside the gene matches: 8. Germline V gives CDR1 SGHKS, CDR2 YYEKEE (reference sequence). The protocol was immunoSEQ multiplex PCR, while the TCRdb copy is restricted to in-frame clones and leaves out a portion. The sample holds tens of thousands of clones, about 67% seen once.

The clonotype comes from a human donor who received a COVID-19 vaccine. Here the sequenced sample was CD4+ T cells from PBMCs cultured with HCoV-NL63 spike peptides, taken after COVID-19 vaccination. The chain is built from TRBV5-5 and TRBJ2-7, with 8 bases fitting TRBD2. The DNA for the CDR3 is TGTGCCAGCAGCTTCGCGGGGGGACAAGGGTACGAGCAGTACTTC. Protein sequence: CASSFAGGQGYEQYF. Full variable domain (outside the CDR3, taken from reference TRBV5-5 and TRBJ2-7): DAGVTQSPTHLIKTRGQQVTLRCSPISGHKSVSWYQQVLGQGPQFIFQYYEKEERGRGNFPDRFSARQFPNYSSELNVNALLLGDSALYLCASSFAGGQGYEQYFGPGTRLTVT.